The TCR beta chain described here comes from a study of monozygotic twins with cystic fibrosis. About the research overall: Library input was approximately 3.1 micrograms of fragmented DNA, with approximately 14 PCR cycles. Study-level points and caveats: V usage most resembled the co-twin in 13 of 16 pairs.

Sequencing was performed with immunoSEQ multiplex PCR; in TCRdb, only in-frame clones are kept and a portion is missing. The data hold around 9,500 clones, with 98% to 99% observed a single time. This CDR3 is built from 14 residues. The germline CDR1 and CDR2 sequences are SGHRS and YFSETQ. V shed 4 bases and J shed 4 bases, with 11 bases lying between them. Notes on this clone: Its antigen is undetermined.

The chain carries TRBV5-1 and TRBJ2-2; tentatively, D is TRBD2 (5 bases). The TCR originated in a girl aged 2 to 10 with cystic fibrosis. The sample was blood. The CDR3, as DNA: TGCGCCAGCAGCCCGGACTCCTCCACCGGGGAGCTGTTTTTT. The encoded protein is CASSPDSSTGELFF.